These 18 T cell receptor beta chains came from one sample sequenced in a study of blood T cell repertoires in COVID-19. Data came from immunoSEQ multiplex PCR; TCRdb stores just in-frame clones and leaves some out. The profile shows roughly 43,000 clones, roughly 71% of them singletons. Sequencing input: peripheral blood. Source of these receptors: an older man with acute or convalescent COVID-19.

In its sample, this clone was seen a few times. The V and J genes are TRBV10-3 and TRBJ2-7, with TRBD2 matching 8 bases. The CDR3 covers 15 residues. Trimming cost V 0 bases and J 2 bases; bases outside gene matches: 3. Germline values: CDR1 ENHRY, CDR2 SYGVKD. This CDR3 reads CAISESTAGAYEQYF. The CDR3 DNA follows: TGTGCCATCAGTGAGTCGACAGCGGGGGCCTACGAGCAGTACTTC.

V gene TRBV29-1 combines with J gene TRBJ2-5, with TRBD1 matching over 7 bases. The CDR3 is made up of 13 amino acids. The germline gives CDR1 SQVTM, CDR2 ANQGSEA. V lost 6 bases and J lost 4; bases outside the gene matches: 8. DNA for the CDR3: TGCAGCGTCGAGGAGACAGGGCCAGAGACCCAGTACTTC. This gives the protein CSVEETGPETQYF.

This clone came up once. The CDR3: CASSLGRTGQNGYTF. The CDR3 nucleotides are TGCGCCAGCAGCTTGGGGCGGACAGGGCAAAATGGCTACACCTTC. The chain combines TRBV5-1 with TRBJ1-2; 8 positions agree with TRBD1. The CDR3 runs 15 residues. Germline V lookup: CDR1 SGHRS, CDR2 YFSETQ. The V and J ends lost 0 bases and 6 bases, in that order; junction bases with no gene match: 7.

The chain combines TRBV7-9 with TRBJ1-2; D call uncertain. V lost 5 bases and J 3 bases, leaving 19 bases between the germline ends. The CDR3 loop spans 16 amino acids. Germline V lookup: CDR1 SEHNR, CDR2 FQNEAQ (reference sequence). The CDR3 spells CASSPKKGTSYYGYTF. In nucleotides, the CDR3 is TGTGCCAGCAGCCCGAAGAAGGGAACTAGCTACTATGGCTACACCTTC.

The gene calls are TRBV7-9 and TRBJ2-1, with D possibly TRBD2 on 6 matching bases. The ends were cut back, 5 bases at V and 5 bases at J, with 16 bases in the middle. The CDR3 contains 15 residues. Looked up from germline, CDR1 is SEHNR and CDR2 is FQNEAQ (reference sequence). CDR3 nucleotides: TGTGCCAGCAGCCTCGCCGGGGGTGTACACAATGAGCAGTTCTTC. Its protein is CASSLAGGVHNEQFF.

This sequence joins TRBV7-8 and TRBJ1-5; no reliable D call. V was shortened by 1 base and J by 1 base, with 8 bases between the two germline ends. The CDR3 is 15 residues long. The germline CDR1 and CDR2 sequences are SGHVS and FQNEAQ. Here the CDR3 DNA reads TGTGCCAGCAGCTTAGGGCCGCAGAGCAATCAGCCCCAGCATTTT. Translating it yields CASSLGPQSNQPQHF.

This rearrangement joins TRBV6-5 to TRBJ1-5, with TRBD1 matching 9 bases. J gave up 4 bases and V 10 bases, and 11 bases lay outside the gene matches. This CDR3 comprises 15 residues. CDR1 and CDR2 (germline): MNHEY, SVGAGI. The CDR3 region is CATILRDRENQPQHF. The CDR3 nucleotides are TGTGCCACCATACTCCGGGACAGGGAAAATCAGCCCCAGCATTTT.

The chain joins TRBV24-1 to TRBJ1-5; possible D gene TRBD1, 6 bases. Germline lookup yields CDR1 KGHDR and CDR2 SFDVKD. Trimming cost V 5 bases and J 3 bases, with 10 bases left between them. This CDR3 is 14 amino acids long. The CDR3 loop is CATSARGHNQPQHF. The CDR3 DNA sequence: TGTGCCACCAGTGCCAGGGGCCACAATCAGCCCCAGCATTTT.

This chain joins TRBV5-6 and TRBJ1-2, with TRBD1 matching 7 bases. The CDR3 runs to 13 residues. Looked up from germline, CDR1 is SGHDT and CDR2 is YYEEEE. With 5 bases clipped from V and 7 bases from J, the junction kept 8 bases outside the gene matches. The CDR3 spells CASSPGQAGGYTF. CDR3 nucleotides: TGTGCCAGCAGTCCCGGACAGGCTGGTGGCTACACCTTC. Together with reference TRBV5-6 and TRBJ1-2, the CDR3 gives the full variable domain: DAGVTQSPTHLIKTRGQQVTLRCSPKSGHDTVSWYQQALGQGPQFIFQYYEEEERQRGNFPDRFSGHQFPNYSSELNVNALLLGDSALYLCASSPGQAGGYTFGSGTRLTVV.

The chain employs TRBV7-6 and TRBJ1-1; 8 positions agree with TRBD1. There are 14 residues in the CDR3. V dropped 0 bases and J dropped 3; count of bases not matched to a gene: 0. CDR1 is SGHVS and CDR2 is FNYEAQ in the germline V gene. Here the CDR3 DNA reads TGTGCCAGCAGCTTAGCGGACAGGGACACTGAAGCTTTCTTT. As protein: CASSLADRDTEAFF.

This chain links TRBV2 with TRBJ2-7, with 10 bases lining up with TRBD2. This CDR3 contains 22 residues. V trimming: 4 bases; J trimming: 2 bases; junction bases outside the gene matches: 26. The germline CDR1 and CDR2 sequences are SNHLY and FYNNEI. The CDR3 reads CASSGPGGSSLAGEKSPYEQYF. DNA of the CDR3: TGTGCCAGCAGTGGACCCGGGGGGTCGAGTCTAGCGGGAGAAAAGTCTCCCTACGAGCAGTACTTC.

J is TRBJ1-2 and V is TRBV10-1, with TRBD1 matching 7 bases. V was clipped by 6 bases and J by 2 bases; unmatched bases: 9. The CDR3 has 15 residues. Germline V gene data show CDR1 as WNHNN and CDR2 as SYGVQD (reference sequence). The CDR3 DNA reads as TGCGCCAGCAGCCCCCGCCGGGACAGCAACTATGGCTACACCTTC. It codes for CASSPRRDSNYGYTF.

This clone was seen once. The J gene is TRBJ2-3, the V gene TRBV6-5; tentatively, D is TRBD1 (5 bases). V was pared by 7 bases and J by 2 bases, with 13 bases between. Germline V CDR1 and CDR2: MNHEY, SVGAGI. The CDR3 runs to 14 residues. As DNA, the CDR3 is TGTGCCAGCACCCGAAGGGGCATCACAGATACGCAGTATTTT. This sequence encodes CASTRRGITDTQYF.

The CDR3 reads CASSRQGTGYTF. For the CDR3, the DNA is TGTGCCAGCAGTCGCCAGGGTACTGGCTACACCTTC. This chain joins TRBV6-6 and TRBJ1-2; possibly TRBD1 for D (5 bases). Germline CDR1 and CDR2: MNHNY and SVGAGI (reference sequence). Trimming removed 5 bases from V and 7 bases from J, with 11 bases in between. This CDR3 region has 12 residues.

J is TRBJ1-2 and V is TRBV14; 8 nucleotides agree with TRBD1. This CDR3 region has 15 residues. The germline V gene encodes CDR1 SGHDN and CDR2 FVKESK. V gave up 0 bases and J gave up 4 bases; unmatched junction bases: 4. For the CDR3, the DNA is TGTGCCAGCAGCCAAGAGTCGACAGGGGCCTATGGCTACACCTTC. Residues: CASSQESTGAYGYTF.

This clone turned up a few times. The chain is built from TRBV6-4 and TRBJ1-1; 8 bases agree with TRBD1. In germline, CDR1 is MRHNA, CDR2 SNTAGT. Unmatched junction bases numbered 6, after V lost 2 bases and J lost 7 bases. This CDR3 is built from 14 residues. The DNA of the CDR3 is TGTGCCAGCAGTGACACGGACAGGGCTAATGAAGCTTTCTTT. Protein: CASSDTDRANEAFF.

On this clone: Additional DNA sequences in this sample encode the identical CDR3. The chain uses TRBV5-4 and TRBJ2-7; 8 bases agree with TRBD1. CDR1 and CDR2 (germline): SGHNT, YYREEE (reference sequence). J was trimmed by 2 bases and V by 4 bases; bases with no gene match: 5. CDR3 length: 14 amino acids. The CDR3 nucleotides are TGTGCCAGCAGCCCGGGACAGGACACCTACGAGCAGTACTTC. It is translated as CASSPGQDTYEQYF.

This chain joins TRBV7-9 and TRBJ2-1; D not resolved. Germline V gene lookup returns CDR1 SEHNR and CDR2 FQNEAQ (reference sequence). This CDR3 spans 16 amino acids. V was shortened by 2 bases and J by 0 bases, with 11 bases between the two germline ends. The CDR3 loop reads CASSLSDRSSYNEQFF. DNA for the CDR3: TGTGCCAGCAGCTTAAGCGACCGCTCCTCCTACAATGAGCAGTTCTTC.